Shown below are 19 T cell receptor beta chains from a single sample sequenced in a study of blood T cell repertoires in COVID-19. Sequencing used immunoSEQ multiplex PCR; TCRdb keeps in-frame clones, though not all of them. The table shows some 300,000 clones, with roughly 88% occurring only once. The sequencing sample was made of PBMCs or T cells enriched from blood (not recorded which). The receptors were sampled from a woman under 40 who had recovered from COVID-19.

The chain joins TRBV2 to TRBJ2-1; 9 nucleotides line up with TRBD2. After removal of 6 bases from V and 4 bases from J, the junction contained 10 bases not matched to a gene. The CDR3 loop spans 16 amino acids. CDR1 SNHLY and CDR2 FYNNEI come from the germline V gene. CDR3 protein: CASRGGSGGFYNEQFF. For the CDR3, the DNA is TGTGCCAGCAGAGGGGGTAGCGGGGGATTTTACAATGAGCAGTTCTTC.

This chain joins TRBV11-2 and TRBJ2-1; D is unresolved. Germline V lookup: CDR1 SGHAT, CDR2 FQNNGV. The CDR3 has 15 residues. The V gene lost 2 bases and the J gene lost 3 bases, with 11 bases spanning the gap. Here the CDR3 DNA reads TGTGCCAGCAGCTTAACGTCGGCAGGCTACAATGAGCAGTTCTTC. Translated: CASSLTSAGYNEQFF.

This clone was seen only once. The chain uses TRBV9 and TRBJ2-1, with D perhaps matching TRBD1 (6 bases). CDR1 and CDR2 from the germline V gene are SGDLS and YYNGEE. The V gene lost 4 bases and the J gene lost 10 bases, with 12 bases spanning the gap. There are 12 residues in the CDR3. For the CDR3, the DNA is TGTGCCAGCAGCTCTGTGGGGGCAGAGCAGTTCTTC. Translating gives CASSSVGAEQFF.

This clone was counted a single time. DNA of the CDR3: TGTGCCTGGAGTGTCAGGGAACGAGAGACCCAGTACTTC. It specifies CAWSVRERETQYF. This rearrangement joins TRBV30 to TRBJ2-5; D may be TRBD1 (5 bases). Trimming shortened V by 0 bases and J by 4 bases, and 9 bases separated the two germline ends. This CDR3 is built from 13 residues. Per germline, CDR1 GTSNPN and CDR2 SVGIG (reference sequence).

Here the CDR3 DNA reads TGTGCCAGCAGCTTAGTAAGCGGGACGGTGAGTAGTCAGCCCCAGCATTTT. Translation: CASSLVSGTVSSQPQHF. The V and J genes are TRBV7-2 and TRBJ1-5, with D perhaps matching TRBD1 (5 bases). Trimming took off 1 base at V and 6 bases at J, with 19 bases between the two ends. The V gene's germline CDR1 is SGHTA and CDR2 FQGNSA. CDR3 length equals 17 residues.

J is TRBJ1-1 and V is TRBV19; 9 bases align to TRBD1. Germline lookup yields CDR1 LNHDA and CDR2 SQIVND (reference sequence). This CDR3 comprises 14 residues. With V trimmed by 6 bases and J by 1 base, 3 bases remained unmatched. The CDR3 is CASRMTGGNTEAFF. In DNA form, the CDR3 reads TGTGCCAGTAGGATGACAGGGGGGAACACTGAAGCTTTCTTT.

The rearrangement links TRBV15 to TRBJ1-1, with TRBD1 as a possible D gene (6 bases). The V end lost 4 bases, the J end lost 13 bases, and 16 bases lay between the germline ends. This CDR3 has 12 residues. Germline V gives CDR1 LNHNV, CDR2 YYDKDF (reference sequence). The CDR3 sequence: CATSKQGGTVFF. For the CDR3, the DNA is TGTGCCACCAGCAAACAGGGAGGGACGGTTTTCTTT.

The V gene is TRBV28, the J gene TRBJ2-7; tentative D call: TRBD1 (5 bases). This CDR3 contains 12 residues. The V end was cut by 5 bases, the J end by 3 bases, with 8 bases between. CDR1 and CDR2 (germline): MDHEN, SYDVKM. The CDR3 here is CASSTTVYEQYF. For the CDR3, the DNA is TGTGCCAGCAGTACGACAGTCTACGAGCAGTACTTC.

The chain is built from TRBV10-3 and TRBJ1-5; D gene ambiguous. The CDR3 totals 14 residues. V was shortened by 3 bases and J by 4 bases, with 10 bases between the two germline ends. Germline V gene lookup returns CDR1 ENHRY and CDR2 SYGVKD. CDR3 bases: TGTGCCATCAGTGATGCGGGTTGGAATCAGCCCCAGCATTTT. Translated: CAISDAGWNQPQHF.

The rearrangement links TRBV28 to TRBJ1-2; possible D gene TRBD1, 6 bases. Trimming removed 6 bases from V and 4 bases from J, with 21 bases in between. The CDR3 runs to 16 residues. CDR1 and CDR2 from the germline V gene are MDHEN and SYDVKM. CDR3 protein: CASSPNAAGAIYGYTF. CDR3 coding DNA: TGTGCCAGCAGCCCAAATGCGGCGGGGGCGATCTATGGCTACACCTTC.

The chain recombines TRBV7-8 with TRBJ2-1; tentative D call: TRBD2 (6 bases). Germline V gives CDR1 SGHVS, CDR2 FQNEAQ. Deletions cut 2 bases from V and 4 bases from J, with 15 bases between. The CDR3 is 16 residues long. This chain's CDR3 is CASSLRPGLQYNEQFF. DNA of the CDR3: TGTGCCAGCAGCTTACGTCCGGGACTCCAATACAATGAGCAGTTCTTC.

J is TRBJ2-7 and V is TRBV4-1; D is perhaps TRBD2 (6 bases). This CDR3 comprises 15 residues. Per germline, CDR1 MGHRA and CDR2 YSYEKL. The V gene lost 1 base and the J gene lost 7 bases, with 17 bases spanning the gap. The CDR3 nucleotides are TGCGCCAGCAGCCAAGGTCCCGACGGGAGATATGAGCAGTACTTC. This sequence encodes CASSQGPDGRYEQYF.

The chain combines TRBV2 with TRBJ2-5, with 7 bases that match TRBD2. The CDR3 extends over 13 amino acids. Germline V lookup: CDR1 SNHLY, CDR2 FYNNEI. Trimming removed 7 bases from V and 2 bases from J; junction bases left unmatched: 4. The CDR3, as DNA: TGTGCCAGCAATCCTAGCGGACAAGAGACCCAGTACTTC. It specifies CASNPSGQETQYF.

This chain connects TRBV6-2 or TRBV6-3 to TRBJ2-7, with D perhaps matching TRBD2 (6 bases). The CDR3 runs 13 residues. Germline V gene lookup returns CDR1 MNHEY and CDR2 SVGEGT. Trimming removed 5 bases at V and 5 bases at J, with 13 bases between. This chain's CDR3 is CASSVKSGDEQYF. The CDR3, as DNA: TGTGCCAGCAGTGTTAAATCGGGGGACGAGCAGTACTTC.

J is TRBJ2-3 and V is TRBV3-1 (or the pseudogene TRBV3-2); TRBD2 aligns across 10 bases. Germline V gene data show CDR1 as LGHDT and CDR2 as YNNKEL (reference sequence). The CDR3 covers 18 residues. V lost 0 bases, J lost 6 bases, and 12 bases stayed unmatched. CDR3 nucleotides: TGTGCCAGCAGCCAAGATTGGAGTAGCGGGAGGTTTATGGATACGCAGTATTTT. The encoded protein is CASSQDWSSGRFMDTQYF.

The chain carries TRBV19 and TRBJ1-1, with no clear D. Trimming cost V 2 bases and J 0 bases, with 13 bases left between them. Germline assignment: CDR1 LNHDA and CDR2 SQIVND (reference sequence). The CDR3 consists of 16 residues. The CDR3 here is CASSIPGGSMNTEAFF. The CDR3 DNA is TGTGCCAGTAGTATACCTGGAGGGAGTATGAACACTGAAGCTTTCTTT.

This chain links TRBV27 with TRBJ1-1; 7 positions agree with TRBD1. Germline loops: CDR1 MNHEY, CDR2 SMNVEV (reference sequence). The V gene end was trimmed by 2 bases and the J gene end by 6 bases; junction bases not matched to a gene: 9. CDR3 length: 15 amino acids. The CDR3 here is CASSLRDSLVPEAFF. DNA of the CDR3: TGTGCCAGCAGTTTAAGGGACAGTTTGGTCCCTGAAGCTTTCTTT.

The chain couples TRBV6-1 to TRBJ1-1; the D is unclear. The V end lost 4 bases, the J end lost 0 bases, and 15 bases lay between the germline ends. Germline assignment: CDR1 MNHNS and CDR2 SASEGT. The CDR3 covers 16 residues. Here the CDR3 reads CASSVSAGTLNTEAFF. The CDR3 nucleotides are TGTGCCAGCAGTGTGAGCGCGGGAACCTTGAACACTGAAGCTTTCTTT.

The rearrangement links TRBV6-1 to TRBJ2-3, with 11 bases fitting TRBD2. The CDR3 is made up of 17 amino acids. V dropped 0 bases and J dropped 6; count of bases not matched to a gene: 8. Per the germline V gene, CDR1 is MNHNS and CDR2 is SASEGT. The CDR3 sequence is CASSEAVTSGSWDTQYF. Written as DNA, the CDR3 is TGTGCCAGCAGTGAAGCTGTCACTAGCGGGAGTTGGGATACGCAGTATTTT.